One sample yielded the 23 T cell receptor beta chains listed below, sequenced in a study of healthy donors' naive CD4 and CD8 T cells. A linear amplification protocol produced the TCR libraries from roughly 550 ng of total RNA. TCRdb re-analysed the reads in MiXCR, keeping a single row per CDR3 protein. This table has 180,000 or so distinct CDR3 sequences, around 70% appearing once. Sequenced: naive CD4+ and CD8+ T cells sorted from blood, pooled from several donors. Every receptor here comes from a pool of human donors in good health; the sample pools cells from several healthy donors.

The CDR3 sequence: CASTLTGATGEQFF. The CDR3 DNA reads as TGTGCCAGTACCCTGACAGGGGCAACGGGGGAGCAGTTCTTC. The chain links TRBV19 to TRBJ2-1, with 8 bases that match TRBD1. The J segment lost 10 bases and the V segment lost 7 bases, leaving 12 bases of the junction unmatched. Germline V gene data show CDR1 as LNHDA and CDR2 as SQIVND (reference sequence). The CDR3 is made up of 14 amino acids.

The CDR3 DNA is TGTGCCAGCAGCTTACGCACGGACGAGCAGTACTTC. This encodes CASSLRTDEQYF. This chain connects TRBV11-1 to TRBJ2-7; D is uncertain. This CDR3 is built from 12 residues. Per germline, CDR1 SGHAT and CDR2 FQDESV (reference sequence). The germline V and J ends were trimmed by 2 bases and 5 bases, with 7 bases remaining between them.

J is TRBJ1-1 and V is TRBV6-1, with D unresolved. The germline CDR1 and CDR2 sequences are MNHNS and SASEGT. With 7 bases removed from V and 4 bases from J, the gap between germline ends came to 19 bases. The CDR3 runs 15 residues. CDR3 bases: TGTGCCAGCATGCGTATCGAGGGTGACGGCACTGAAGCTTTCTTT. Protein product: CASMRIEGDGTEAFF.

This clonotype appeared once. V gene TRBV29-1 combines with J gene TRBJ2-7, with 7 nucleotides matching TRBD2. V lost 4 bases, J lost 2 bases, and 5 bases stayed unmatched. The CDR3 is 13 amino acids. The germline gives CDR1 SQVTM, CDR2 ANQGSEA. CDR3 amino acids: CSVVAGVTYEQYF. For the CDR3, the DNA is TGCAGCGTTGTCGCGGGGGTAACCTACGAGCAGTACTTC.

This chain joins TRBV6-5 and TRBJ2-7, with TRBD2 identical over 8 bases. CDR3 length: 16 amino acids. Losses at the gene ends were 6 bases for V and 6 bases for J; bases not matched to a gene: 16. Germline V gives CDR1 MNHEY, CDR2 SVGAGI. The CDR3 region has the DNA TGTGCCAGCAGCCCCTTGGCCAGCGGGGGACGTGGCGAGCAGTACTTC. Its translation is CASSPLASGGRGEQYF.

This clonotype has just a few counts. As DNA, the CDR3 is TGTGCCAGCAGGGCCAGGGAGGCGGGCCGAGAGACCCAGTACTTC. Protein: CASRAREAGRETQYF. The chain couples TRBV27 to TRBJ2-5; D possibly corresponds to TRBD2 (6 bases). V was trimmed by 6 bases and J by 4 bases, leaving 18 bases between them. The CDR3 runs to 15 residues. Germline-derived CDR1 and CDR2 are MNHEY and SMNVEV (reference sequence).

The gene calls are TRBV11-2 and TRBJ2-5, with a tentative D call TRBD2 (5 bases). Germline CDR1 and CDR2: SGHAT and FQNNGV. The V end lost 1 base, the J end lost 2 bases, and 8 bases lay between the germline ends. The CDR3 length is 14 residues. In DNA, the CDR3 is TGTGCCAGCAGCTTAGTGGGAGTTCAAGAGACCCAGTACTTC. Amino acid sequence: CASSLVGVQETQYF.

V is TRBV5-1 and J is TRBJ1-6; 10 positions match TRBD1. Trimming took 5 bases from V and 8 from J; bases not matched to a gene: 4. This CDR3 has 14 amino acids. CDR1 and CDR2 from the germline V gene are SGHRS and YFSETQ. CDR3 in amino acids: CASRQTGGDSPLHF. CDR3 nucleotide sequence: TGCGCCAGCAGACAGACAGGGGGCGATTCACCCCTCCACTTT.

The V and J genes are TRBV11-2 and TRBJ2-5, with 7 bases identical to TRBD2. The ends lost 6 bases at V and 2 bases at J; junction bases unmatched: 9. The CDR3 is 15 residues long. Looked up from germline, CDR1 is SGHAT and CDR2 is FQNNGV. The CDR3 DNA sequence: TGTGCCAGCAGTTTCGGGGACTACTCACAAGAGACCCAGTACTTC. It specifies CASSFGDYSQETQYF. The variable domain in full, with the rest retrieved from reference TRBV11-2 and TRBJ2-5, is EAGVAQSPRYKIIEKRQSVAFWCNPISGHATLYWYQQILGQGPKLLIQFQNNGVVDDSQLPKDRFSAERLKGVDSTLKIQPAKLEDSAVYLCASSFGDYSQETQYFGPGTRLLVL.

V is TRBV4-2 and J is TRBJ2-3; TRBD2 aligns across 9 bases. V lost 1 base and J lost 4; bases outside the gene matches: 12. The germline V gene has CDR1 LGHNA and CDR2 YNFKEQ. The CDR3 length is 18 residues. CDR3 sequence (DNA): TGTGCCAGCAGCCAAGCGGTATCTAGCGGGATATATGCAGATACGCAGTATTTT. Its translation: CASSQAVSSGIYADTQYF.

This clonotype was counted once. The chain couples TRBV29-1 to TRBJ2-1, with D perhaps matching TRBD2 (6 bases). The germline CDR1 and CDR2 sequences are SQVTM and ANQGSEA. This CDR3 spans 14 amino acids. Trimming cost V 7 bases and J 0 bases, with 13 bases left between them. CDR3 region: CSGGTLSSYNEQFF. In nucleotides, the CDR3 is TGCAGCGGGGGGACTCTTAGCTCCTACAATGAGCAGTTCTTC.

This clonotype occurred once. The CDR3 region is CASSQTTVADTQYF. As DNA, the CDR3 is TGTGCCAGTAGTCAGACGACGGTTGCAGATACGCAGTATTTT. V is TRBV19 and J is TRBJ2-3; D gene uncertain. The CDR3 extends over 14 amino acids. V lost 5 bases and J 4 bases, leaving 13 bases between the germline ends. Germline V gives CDR1 LNHDA, CDR2 SQIVND (reference sequence).

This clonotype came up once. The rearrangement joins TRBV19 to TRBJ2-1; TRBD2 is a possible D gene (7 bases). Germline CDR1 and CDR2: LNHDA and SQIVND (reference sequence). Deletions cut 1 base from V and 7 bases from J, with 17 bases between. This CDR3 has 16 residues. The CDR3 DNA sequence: TGTGCCAGTAGTATAGCCAATCGGGGGGCTTTAAATGAGCAGTTCTTC. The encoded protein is CASSIANRGALNEQFF.

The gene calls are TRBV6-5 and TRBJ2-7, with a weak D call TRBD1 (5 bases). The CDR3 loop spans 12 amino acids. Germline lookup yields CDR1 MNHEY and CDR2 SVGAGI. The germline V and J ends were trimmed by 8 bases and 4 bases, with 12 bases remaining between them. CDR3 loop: CASAKGSYEQYF. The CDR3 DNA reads TGTGCCAGCGCAAAGGGGTCGTACGAGCAGTACTTC.

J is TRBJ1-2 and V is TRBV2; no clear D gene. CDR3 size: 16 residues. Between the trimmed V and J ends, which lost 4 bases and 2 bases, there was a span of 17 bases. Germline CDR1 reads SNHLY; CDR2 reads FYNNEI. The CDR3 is CASSGTGSRRNYGYTF. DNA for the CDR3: TGTGCCAGCAGTGGGACGGGCTCACGAAGGAACTATGGCTACACCTTC.

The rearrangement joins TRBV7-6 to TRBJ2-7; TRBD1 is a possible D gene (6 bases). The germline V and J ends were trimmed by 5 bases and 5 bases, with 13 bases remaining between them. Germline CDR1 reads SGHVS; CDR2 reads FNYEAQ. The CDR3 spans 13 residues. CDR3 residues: CASSNGQLNEQYF. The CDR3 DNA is TGTGCCAGCAGCAATGGACAGCTAAACGAGCAGTACTTC.

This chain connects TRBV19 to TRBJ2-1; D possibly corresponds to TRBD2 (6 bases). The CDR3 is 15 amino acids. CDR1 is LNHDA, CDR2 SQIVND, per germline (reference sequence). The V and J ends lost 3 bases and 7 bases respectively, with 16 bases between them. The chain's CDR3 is CASSITPGAGNEQFF. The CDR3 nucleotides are TGTGCCAGTAGTATCACGCCGGGAGCTGGGAATGAGCAGTTCTTC.

CDR3 protein: CASSTPSSYEQYF. In DNA form, the CDR3 reads TGTGCCAGCAGCACTCCTAGTTCATACGAGCAGTACTTC. This chain uses TRBV6-5 with TRBJ2-7; no reliable D call. CDR1 and CDR2 from the germline V gene are MNHEY and SVGAGI. The CDR3 is made up of 13 amino acids. Trimming removed 6 bases from V and 4 bases from J, with 13 bases in between.

The chain's CDR3 is CASRSPLGEANSPLHF. CDR3 coding DNA: TGTGCCAGTAGGAGCCCTTTGGGCGAAGCCAATTCACCCCTCCACTTT. This rearrangement joins TRBV19 to TRBJ1-6; D not certain. Germline V gives CDR1 LNHDA, CDR2 SQIVND (reference sequence). Trimming pared 6 bases from V and 7 bases from J, leaving 19 bases between. The CDR3 has 16 amino acids. The full variable domain, rest sourced from reference TRBV19 and TRBJ1-6, is DGGITQSPKYLFRKEGQNVTLSCEQNLNHDAMYWYRQDPGQGLRLIYYSQIVNDFQKGDIAEGYSVSREKKESFPLTVTSAQKNPTAFYLCASRSPLGEANSPLHFGNGTRLTVT.

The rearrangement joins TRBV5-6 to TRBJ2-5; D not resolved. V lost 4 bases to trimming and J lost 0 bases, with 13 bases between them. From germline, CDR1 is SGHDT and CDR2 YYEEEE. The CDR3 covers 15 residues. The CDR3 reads CASSTRIPHQETQYF. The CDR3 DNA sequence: TGTGCCAGCAGCACCCGGATCCCCCACCAAGAGACCCAGTACTTC.

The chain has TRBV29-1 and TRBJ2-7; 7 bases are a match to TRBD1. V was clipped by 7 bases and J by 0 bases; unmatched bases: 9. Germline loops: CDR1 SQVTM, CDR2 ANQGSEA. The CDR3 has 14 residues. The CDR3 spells CSATGTAYSYEQYF. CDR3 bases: TGCAGCGCCACAGGGACAGCCTACTCCTACGAGCAGTACTTC.

The CDR3 coding sequence is TGTGCCAGTCCAACGGGGCAGATGGTGACCAAAAACATTCAGTACTTC. This codes for CASPTGQMVTKNIQYF. J is TRBJ2-4 and V is TRBV19; D might be TRBD1 or TRBD2, each matching 5 bases. CDR3 size: 16 residues. The ends were cut back, 8 bases at V and 2 bases at J, with 19 bases in the middle. The germline gives CDR1 LNHDA, CDR2 SQIVND (reference sequence).

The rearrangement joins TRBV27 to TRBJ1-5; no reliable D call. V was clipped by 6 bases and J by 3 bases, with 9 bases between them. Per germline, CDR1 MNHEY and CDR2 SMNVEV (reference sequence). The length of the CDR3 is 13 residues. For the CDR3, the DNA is TGTGCCAGCAGATCAGGCATCAATCAGCCCCAGCATTTT. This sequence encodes CASRSGINQPQHF.